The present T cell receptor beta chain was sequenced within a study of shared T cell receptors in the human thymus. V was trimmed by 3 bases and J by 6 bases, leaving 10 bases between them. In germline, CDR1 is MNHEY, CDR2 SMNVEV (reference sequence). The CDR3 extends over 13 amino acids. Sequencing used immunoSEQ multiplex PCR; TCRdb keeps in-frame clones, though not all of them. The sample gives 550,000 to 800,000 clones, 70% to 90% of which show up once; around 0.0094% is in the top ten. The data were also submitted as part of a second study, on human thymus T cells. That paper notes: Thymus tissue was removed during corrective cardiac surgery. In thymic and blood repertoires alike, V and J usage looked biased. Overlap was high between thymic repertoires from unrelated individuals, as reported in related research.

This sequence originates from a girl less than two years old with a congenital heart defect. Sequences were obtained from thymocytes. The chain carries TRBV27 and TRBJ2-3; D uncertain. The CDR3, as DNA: TGTGCCAGCAGTTTCATCCCCGCGGATACGCAGTATTTT. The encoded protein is CASSFIPADTQYF.